This TCR beta chain derives from a study of shared clonotypes between healthy human individuals. The CDR3 covers 15 residues. V was cut by 7 bases and J by 2 bases, with 15 bases left in between. The germline CDR1 and CDR2 sequences are MNHEY and SVGAGI. Method: immunoSEQ multiplex PCR; TCRdb's copy keeps in-frame clones and lacks some. The top ten hold over 0.3% of the sample, which has 1,400,000 or so clones, 98% seen once. The source material was naive CD4+ T cells sorted from blood. Stated subset: CD45RA+ positively selected. This chain links TRBV6-5 with TRBJ1-5; possible D gene TRBD1, 5 bases. The clonotype originates from a man aged 25-45 years in good health. CDR3 DNA: TGTGCCAGCACCAAAAGCGGGGGGGGCAATCAGCCCCAGCATTTT. It translates to CASTKSGGGNQPQHF.